This entry lists 2 T cell receptor beta chains sequenced from one sample in a study of CD8+ T cells in alopecia areata. The sample's treatment: oral pan-JAK inhibitor, 5-10 mg twice daily. The authors extracted RNA and reverse transcribed it into cDNA as the sequencing template. Sequencing was performed with immunoSEQ multiplex PCR; in TCRdb, only in-frame clones are kept and a portion is missing. The table shows around 200,000 clones, with roughly 62% occurring only once. The sample here was CD8+ T cells sorted from blood, taken at week 24, from a patient treated with tofacitinib. Receptor source: a human donor with alopecia areata.

This chain links TRBV6-5 with TRBJ1-1; TRBD1 might be the D (5 bases). This CDR3 contains 13 residues. Trimming removed 3 bases at V and 6 bases at J, with 11 bases between. The germline V gene encodes CDR1 MNHEY and CDR2 SVGAGI. CDR3 bases: TGTGCCAGCAGTTATTTTCAGGGCTCTGAAGCTTTCTTT. Protein sequence: CASSYFQGSEAFF.

This rearrangement joins TRBV5-1 to TRBJ2-7, with TRBD2 as a possible D gene (6 bases). Trimming pared 4 bases from V and 6 bases from J, leaving 20 bases between. Per the germline V gene, CDR1 is SGHRS and CDR2 is YFSETQ. There are 15 residues in the CDR3. CDR3 protein: CASSRFGGVLSEQYF. CDR3 DNA: TGCGCCAGCAGCAGGTTCGGGGGAGTTTTATCCGAGCAGTACTTC.